These 21 T cell receptor beta chains originate from one sample sequenced in a study of blood T cell repertoires in COVID-19. Clones were read by immunoSEQ multiplex PCR, and TCRdb kept only the in-frame ones, dropping some. The sample lists about 220,000 clones, 80% to 85% occurring once. The sequenced sample was PBMCs or T cells enriched from blood (not recorded which). These receptors originate from a woman between 35 and 50 years old who had recovered from COVID-19.

The chain joins TRBV11-2 to TRBJ1-3, with D tentatively TRBD1 (5 bases). The length of the CDR3 is 17 residues. V was pared by 5 bases and J by 0 bases, with 17 bases between. Germline V CDR1 and CDR2: SGHAT, FQNNGV. The DNA for the CDR3 is TGTGCCAGCAGCATTAACAAACAGGCTTACTCTGGAAACACCATATATTTT. Translated, it gives CASSINKQAYSGNTIYF.

The V and J genes are TRBV5-6 and TRBJ2-5; the match to TRBD2 covers 10 bases. There are 16 residues in the CDR3. Germline CDR1 is SGHDT and CDR2 is YYEEEE. Trimming at V came to 2 bases and at J to 5 bases, leaving 9 bases not matched to a gene. Here the CDR3 reads CASSFQAGGPRETQYF. The CDR3 nucleotides read TGTGCCAGCAGCTTCCAAGCGGGAGGGCCTCGGGAGACCCAGTACTTC.

This sequence joins TRBV3-1 (or the pseudogene TRBV3-2) and TRBJ2-7, with 12 bases lining up with TRBD2. This CDR3 is built from 15 residues. V lost 4 bases to trimming and J lost 4 bases; unmatched junction nucleotides: 5. Germline V gene sequence: CDR1 LGHDT, CDR2 YNNKEL (reference sequence). CDR3 loop: CASSRLAGAAYEQYF. The CDR3 DNA reads TGTGCCAGCAGCCGACTAGCGGGAGCGGCTTACGAGCAGTACTTC.

The V gene is TRBV27, the J gene TRBJ2-1, with 12 nucleotides matching TRBD2. With V trimmed by 5 bases and J by 7 bases, 6 bases remained unmatched. Germline CDR1 is MNHEY and CDR2 is SMNVEV (reference sequence). The CDR3 is 15 residues long. The CDR3 bases are TGTGCCAGCAGTACCCGACTAGCGGGAGAGAATGAGCAGTTCTTC. Residues: CASSTRLAGENEQFF.

The gene calls are TRBV2 and TRBJ1-6, with 12 bases that match TRBD1. CDR1 and CDR2 from the germline V gene are SNHLY and FYNNEI. With 6 bases clipped from V and 5 bases from J, the junction kept 8 bases outside the gene matches. The CDR3 extends over 17 amino acids. The DNA for the CDR3 is TGTGCCAGCAGGGGACAGGGGGCCCGGATTGATAATTCACCCCTCCACTTT. Translating it yields CASRGQGARIDNSPLHF.

This clone is a singleton in its sample. The chain links TRBV27 to TRBJ2-7; 10 bases line up with TRBD2. V shed 1 base, J shed 3 bases, and the junction held 3 bases outside the gene matches. CDR1 and CDR2 (germline): MNHEY, SMNVEV (reference sequence). The CDR3 totals 15 residues. The CDR3 reads CASSLWASGSYEQYF. The CDR3 DNA reads TGTGCCAGCAGTTTATGGGCTAGCGGGAGCTACGAGCAGTACTTC.

The genes are TRBV7-7 and TRBJ2-5; 8 nucleotides agree with TRBD2. The CDR3 extends over 15 amino acids. Trimming cost V 5 bases and J 2 bases; bases outside gene matches: 7. CDR1 is SSHAT, CDR2 FNYEAQ, per germline (reference sequence). CDR3: CASSPLAGGQETQYF. The CDR3, as DNA: TGTGCCAGCAGCCCCCTCGCGGGAGGACAAGAGACCCAGTACTTC. Supplemented by reference TRBV7-7 and TRBJ2-5, the full variable domain reads GAGVSQSPRYKVTKRGQDVTLRCDPISSHATLYWYQQALGQGPEFLTYFNYEAQPDKSGLPSDRFSAERPEGSISTLTIQRTEQRDSAMYRCASSPLAGGQETQYFGPGTRLLVL.

The rearrangement links TRBV19 to TRBJ2-7; TRBD2 might be the D (6 bases). CDR3 length: 12 residues. Between the trimmed V and J ends, which lost 3 bases and 7 bases, there was a span of 10 bases. The germline V gene has CDR1 LNHDA and CDR2 SQIVND (reference sequence). CDR3 protein: CASSMGRGEQYF. The CDR3 DNA reads TGTGCCAGTAGTATGGGGCGGGGTGAGCAGTACTTC. The full variable domain, rest sourced from reference TRBV19 and TRBJ2-7, is DGGITQSPKYLFRKEGQNVTLSCEQNLNHDAMYWYRQDPGQGLRLIYYSQIVNDFQKGDIAEGYSVSREKKESFPLTVTSAQKNPTAFYLCASSMGRGEQYFGPGTRLTVT.

The CDR3 region is CASSLGGVSYNEQFF. The CDR3 DNA is TGCGCCAGCAGCTTGGGGGGAGTATCCTACAATGAGCAGTTCTTC. The chain has TRBV5-1 and TRBJ2-1; tentatively, D is TRBD2 (5 bases). The CDR3 spans 15 residues. Germline loops: CDR1 SGHRS, CDR2 YFSETQ. The V end lost 0 bases, the J end lost 1 base, and 8 bases lay between the germline ends.

The rearrangement links TRBV3-1 (or the pseudogene TRBV3-2) to TRBJ1-2; TRBD1 agrees at 7 bases. CDR3 length: 12 residues. J gave up 7 bases and V 4 bases, and 3 bases lay outside the gene matches. Germline loops: CDR1 LGHDT, CDR2 YNNKEL (reference sequence). CDR3 DNA sequence: TGTGCCAGCAGCCTACAGGGGACTGGCTACACCTTC. Its translation: CASSLQGTGYTF.

The chain links TRBV7-2 to TRBJ2-7, with a weak D call TRBD2 (6 bases). From germline, CDR1 is SGHTA and CDR2 FQGNSA. There are 14 residues in the CDR3. V was pared by 5 bases and J by 3 bases, with 14 bases between. The CDR3 nucleotides read TGTGCCAGCAGCCGCCAGGAGGGGAACTACGAGCAGTACTTC. It encodes CASSRQEGNYEQYF.

The V and J genes are TRBV5-6 and TRBJ1-6; 10 bases line up with TRBD1. The CDR3 totals 15 residues. The trim removed 4 bases at V and 8 bases at J, leaving 6 bases unmatched. CDR1 and CDR2 (germline): SGHDT, YYEEEE. CDR3 DNA: TGTGCCAGCAGCCTCCTGGGGACAGGGGATTCACCCCTCCACTTT. Residues: CASSLLGTGDSPLHF.

The chain is built from TRBV18 and TRBJ2-7, with TRBD1 matching 9 bases. Germline V gene lookup returns CDR1 KGHSH and CDR2 LQKENI. CDR3 length: 15 amino acids. V lost 5 bases, J lost 5 bases, and 10 bases stayed unmatched. The CDR3 coding sequence is TGTGCCAGCTCAGTGGACAGGGGTATTATCCACGAGCAGTACTTC. This codes for CASSVDRGIIHEQYF.

The chain is built from TRBV7-9 and TRBJ1-3; no definite D call. CDR3 size: 15 residues. V was trimmed by 2 bases and J by 0 bases, leaving 8 bases between them. Germline CDR1 reads SEHNR; CDR2 reads FQNEAQ (reference sequence). The CDR3 is CASSLIAVSGNTIYF. As DNA, the CDR3 is TGTGCCAGCAGCTTAATCGCGGTCTCTGGAAACACCATATATTTT.

Only one count was recorded for this clone. The genes are TRBV7-2 and TRBJ1-2; TRBD1 agrees at 11 bases. Germline CDR1 SGHTA, CDR2 FQGNSA. V dropped 5 bases and J dropped 6; count of bases not matched to a gene: 11. The length of the CDR3 is 16 residues. The CDR3 protein is CASSPDLGQGADGYTF. The CDR3 nucleotides are TGTGCCAGCAGCCCAGACCTCGGACAGGGGGCAGATGGCTACACCTTC. The full variable domain, in which reference TRBV7-2 and TRBJ1-2 provide the parts outside the CDR3, is GAGVSQSPSNKVTEKGKDVELRCDPISGHTALYWYRQSLGQGLEFLIYFQGNSAPDKSGLPSDRFSAERTGGSVSTLTIQRTQQEDSAVYLCASSPDLGQGADGYTFGSGTRLTVV.

This chain joins TRBV3-1 (or the pseudogene TRBV3-2) and TRBJ2-3, with D possibly TRBD2 on 6 matching bases. CDR1 is LGHDT and CDR2 is YNNKEL in the germline V gene (reference sequence). This CDR3 comprises 17 residues. V lost 0 bases and J lost 0, with 13 bases in between. The CDR3 DNA reads TGTGCCAGCAGCCAAGATGTCACTAGCTGTAGCACAGATACGCAGTATTTT. Translating it yields CASSQDVTSCSTDTQYF.

This chain connects TRBV5-1 to TRBJ2-3; D uncertain. The CDR3 has 16 amino acids. Germline V gene sequence: CDR1 SGHRS, CDR2 YFSETQ. The V end lost 0 bases, the J end lost 0 bases, and 11 bases lay between the germline ends. CDR3 sequence (DNA): TGCGCCAGCAGCTTGGATCCAGGTCAAAGCACAGATACGCAGTATTTT. It specifies CASSLDPGQSTDTQYF.

This clone showed up just a few times. This chain connects TRBV20-1 to TRBJ2-3; unclear D gene. From germline, CDR1 is DFQATT and CDR2 SNEGSKA (reference sequence). V lost 3 bases and J 7 bases, leaving 8 bases between the germline ends. The CDR3 sequence is 11 residues long. Here the CDR3 DNA reads TGCAGTGCTAGTCGTCTTAATACGCAGTATTTT. Translation: CSASRLNTQYF.

This chain connects TRBV5-1 to TRBJ1-1; D ambiguous. V lost 2 bases to trimming and J lost 1 base, with 9 bases between them. CDR3 length equals 14 residues. CDR1 is SGHRS and CDR2 is YFSETQ in the germline V gene. In nucleotides, the CDR3 is TGCGCCAGCAGCTTATGGCGAGGGAACACTGAAGCTTTCTTT. Residues: CASSLWRGNTEAFF.

This clone showed up just once. The V and J genes are TRBV29-1 and TRBJ1-2, with 7 bases that match TRBD1. CDR1 and CDR2 (germline): SQVTM, ANQGSEA. After removal of 7 bases from V and 4 bases from J, the junction contained 6 bases not matched to a gene. The CDR3 has 12 residues. The CDR3 nucleotides are TGCAGCGCCGGGACAGCCAGCTATGGCTACACCTTC. The encoded protein is CSAGTASYGYTF.

This rearrangement joins TRBV24-1 to TRBJ1-4, with 7 bases that match TRBD1. Germline lookup yields CDR1 KGHDR and CDR2 SFDVKD. The CDR3 sequence is 14 residues long. V lost 3 bases and J lost 3; bases outside the gene matches: 0. The CDR3 nucleotides are TGTGCCACCAGTGATGGGACAGCTAATGAAAAACTGTTTTTT. As protein: CATSDGTANEKLFF.